This entry features one TCR beta chain sequence. This receptor's antigen is unknown. It has no much larger one-base neighbor in the sample; base qualities were not kept. The data originate from a study of cytomegalovirus exposure and HLA in healthy donors (dated by TCRdb to about 2017). Study-level background: According to a later analysis, the 120 or so validation repertoires were produced on the same platform as the 680 or so repertoires of the first cohort. The study was designed to test whether signatures of past pathogen exposure could be identified by cataloging public T cell receptors. Besides the first cohort of some 670 subjects, a separate validation cohort made up of 120 or so different subjects was used. To predict cytomegalovirus infection status, the study brought together high-throughput TCR immunosequencing, statistical association of individual TCRs with disease status, and machine learning. On the study overall, not on this receptor specifically: The authors suggested that the approach could potentially be generalized to other disease states and immunological phenotypes. Cytomegalovirus status was reported to be diagnosed by the classifier with high specificity and sensitivity in both the original and validation cohorts. In the study, approximately 160 TCR beta chains were listed as associated with cytomegalovirus. Three of the identified cytomegalovirus-associated TCR beta chains were confirmed in vitro to be specific for cytomegalovirus antigens. A later analysis had no HLA typing for the validation cohort, so co-occurrence there was scored across all 130 or so repertoires. Across donors, most TCR sequences were observed very rarely, whereas some public TCRs were present in many individuals. In a later analysis, TCRs clustered in the first cohort were found to also tend to co-occur in the roughly 130 validation repertoires, with 94% of cluster scores above 0.

The library was prepared using the immunoSEQ multiplex PCR assay. The authors' analysis ran thus. A statistical classification framework was built to diagnose cytomegalovirus status from the catalog of TCR beta chain sequences. The source is immuneACCESS, and TCRdb retained only in-frame sequences with V and J called. Part of the clones is not carried over; for the studies checked, unresolved V genes explain less than half of this, and the remainder is unexplained. V, J and clone size derive from that table, while D and trimming were established from the DNA sequence. The sample table lists about 330,000 clones, roughly 85% of them with a count of one. 0.7% to 0.85% of the sample lies in the top ten. Including cysteine and phenylalanine, the CDR3 has 10 amino acids. CDR3 DNA only is kept here, 30 bases in frame from base 1. The junction shows trimming of 5 bases on V and 5 bases on J, plus 6 bases between the germline ends. The germline V gene sets CDR1 to SQVTM and CDR2 to ANQGSEA.

The donors belonged to the validation cohort of over a hundred subjects, which was separate from the 666-subject first cohort. The chain couples TRBV29-1 to TRBJ1-1; the D gene cannot be resolved reliably. The TCR sequence derives from a woman younger than 35 in good health and CMV-seronegative. What was sequenced was PBMCs. The CDR3 region has the sequence CSVQQTEAFF. The sequence in DNA is TGCAGCGTTCAACAGACTGAAGCTTTCTTT.